Listed here is a single TCR beta chain. In this sample, this clone turned up many times. The antigen this receptor binds is unknown. Base qualities are not at hand, and no much larger clone is one base apart. This entry is derived from a study of blood T cell repertoires in COVID-19 (dated by TCRdb to about 2020). Turning to the overall study: Collaborator samples came from the United States, Italy and Spain and covered acute and convalescent phases of COVID-19. The material from the prospective study consisted of cDNA or gDNA derived from T cells, B-cell-depleted T cells, or PBMCs. Subjects who had been exposed to COVID-19, were actively infected with it, or had recovered from it provided the deeply sampled blood TCRbeta repertoires that made up the dataset. The repertoires were released in a freely available public database meant as a resource for research on the immune response to SARS-CoV-2. The samples were drawn from two sources: the first 160 participants of the ongoing ImmuneRACE study, and 1,000 to 1,500 subjects contributed by 6 global collaborators. Sample metadata almost always included a de-identified subject ID, COVID-19 status, age in years and sex. HLA class I and class II types, where available, came from metadata supplied by the sample provider rather than from assay-based typing. Overall study results and their limits: Clinical and demographic metadata were provided uncurated, with the amount varying by source and participant.

Participants in the prospective study were aged roughly 18 to 100 years, lived in 20 to 30 United States geographic areas, and enrolled through a virtual design. In the prospective study, cohorts were assigned on the basis of participant-reported clinical history obtained from a screening survey and a study questionnaire. ImmuneRACE Cohort 3 recovered participants were defined by two consecutive negative NP/OP PCR tests, healthcare professional clearance, or symptom resolution. In the prospective study, mobile phlebotomists collected whole blood, serum and a nasopharyngeal or oropharyngeal swab from each participant. Over a roughly 2-month period, participants in the prospective study had the option of providing additional blood draws and questionnaires. Before DNA extraction, blood samples from the prospective study were shipped at room temperature or frozen. TCRbeta CDR3 regions were amplified from genomic DNA by means of the immunoSEQ Assay, a bias-controlled multiplex PCR. Per the original workflow: The number of nucleated cells in each sample was estimated by amplification of reference gene primers within the assay. To quantify the absolute abundance of each unique TCRbeta CDR3 rearrangement, sequence reads were collapsed and filtered. For each sample, productive Simpson clonality was calculated as the square root of Simpson's diversity index over productive rearrangements. Imported from immuneACCESS, the table was reduced by TCRdb to in-frame sequences with V and J called. These copies leave out some clones; in studies compared against another copy, an unresolved V gene accounts for under half, and the cause of the remainder is not known. V and J calls and clone size are copied from that table; D and trimming were computed from the DNA. Within this sample are roughly 300,000 clones, with roughly 90% of them counted one time only. Of the sample, about 1.1% is held by the ten largest clones.

The germline V end is reduced by 4 bases and the J end by 2 bases; junction bases left unmatched: 2. The CDR3 contains 16 residues, cysteine and phenylalanine counted. Only the CDR3 region is kept as DNA, spanning 48 bases read in frame from base 1. Per the germline V gene, SGHVS is the CDR1 and FQNEAQ is the CDR2. The rearranged segments are TRBV7-8 and TRBJ2-1, with TRBD2 identical over 13 junction bases. Specimen: PBMCs or T cells enriched from blood (not recorded which). The receptor comes from a woman in her thirties who had recovered from COVID-19. The base sequence is TGTGCCAGCAGCTACACTAGCGGGAGGGCCTACAATGAGCAGTTCTTC. It specifies CASSYTSGRAYNEQFF.